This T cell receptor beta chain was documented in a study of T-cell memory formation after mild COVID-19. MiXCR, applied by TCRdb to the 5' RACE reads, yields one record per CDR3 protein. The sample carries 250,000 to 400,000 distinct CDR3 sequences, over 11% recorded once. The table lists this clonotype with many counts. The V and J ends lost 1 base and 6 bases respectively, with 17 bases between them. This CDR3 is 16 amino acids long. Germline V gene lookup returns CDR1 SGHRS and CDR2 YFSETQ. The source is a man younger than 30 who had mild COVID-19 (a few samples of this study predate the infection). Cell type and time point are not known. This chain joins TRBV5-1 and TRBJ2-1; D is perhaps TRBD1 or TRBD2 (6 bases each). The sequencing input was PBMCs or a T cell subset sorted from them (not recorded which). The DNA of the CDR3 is TGCGCCAGCAGCTTGTCCGGGGGCAAAAGAGGCAATGAGCAGTTCTTC. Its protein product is CASSLSGGKRGNEQFF. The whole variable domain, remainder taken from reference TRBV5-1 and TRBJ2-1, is KAGVTQTPRYLIKTRGQQVTLSCSPISGHRSVSWYQQTPGQGLQFLFEYFSETQRNKGNFPGRFSGRQFSNSRSEMNVSTLELGDSALYLCASSLSGGKRGNEQFFGPGTRLTVL.